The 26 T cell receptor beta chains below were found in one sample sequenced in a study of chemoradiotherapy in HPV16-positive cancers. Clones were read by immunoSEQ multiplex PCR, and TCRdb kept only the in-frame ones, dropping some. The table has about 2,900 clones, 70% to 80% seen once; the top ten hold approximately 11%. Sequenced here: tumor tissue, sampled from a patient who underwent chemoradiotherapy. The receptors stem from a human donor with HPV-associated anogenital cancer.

The DNA of the CDR3 is TGTGCCAGCAGCCCCGCAGGCATTGCGGGAGGCGTTGAAGAGACCCAGTACTTC. This encodes CASSPAGIAGGVEETQYF. The chain combines TRBV5-5 with TRBJ2-5; 8 bases map to TRBD2. Germline V gene data show CDR1 as SGHKS and CDR2 as YYEKEE (reference sequence). The CDR3 has 18 amino acids. The V gene end was trimmed by 4 bases and the J gene end by 3 bases; junction bases not matched to a gene: 17.

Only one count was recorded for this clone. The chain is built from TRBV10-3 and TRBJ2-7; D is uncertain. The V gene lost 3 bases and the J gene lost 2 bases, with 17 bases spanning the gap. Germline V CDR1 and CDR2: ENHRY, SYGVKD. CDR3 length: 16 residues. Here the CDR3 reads CAISDPPSGWTYEQYF. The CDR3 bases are TGTGCCATCAGTGACCCTCCCTCTGGATGGACCTACGAGCAGTACTTC.

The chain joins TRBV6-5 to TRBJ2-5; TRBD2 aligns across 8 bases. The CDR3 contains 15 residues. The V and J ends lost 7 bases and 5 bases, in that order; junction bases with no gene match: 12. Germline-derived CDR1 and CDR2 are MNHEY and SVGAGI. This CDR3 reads CASKNNGGAWETQYF. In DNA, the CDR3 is TGTGCCAGCAAGAATAACGGGGGGGCATGGGAGACCCAGTACTTC.

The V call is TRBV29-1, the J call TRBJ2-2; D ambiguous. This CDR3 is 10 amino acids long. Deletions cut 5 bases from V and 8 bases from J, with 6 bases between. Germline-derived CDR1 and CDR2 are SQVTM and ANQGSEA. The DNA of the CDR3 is TGCAGCGTTATGACAGGGGAGCTGTTTTTT. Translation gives CSVMTGELFF.

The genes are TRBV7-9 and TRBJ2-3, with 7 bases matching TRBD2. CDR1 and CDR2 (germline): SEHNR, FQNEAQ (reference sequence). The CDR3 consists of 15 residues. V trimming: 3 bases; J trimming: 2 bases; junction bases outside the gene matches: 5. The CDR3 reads CASSLGGLNTDTQYF. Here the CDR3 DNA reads TGTGCCAGCAGCTTGGGGGGGTTAAACACAGATACGCAGTATTTT. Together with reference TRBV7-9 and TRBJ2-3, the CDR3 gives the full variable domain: DTGVSQNPRHKITKRGQNVTFRCDPISEHNRLYWYRQTLGQGPEFLTYFQNEAQLEKSRLLSDRFSAERPKGSFSTLEIQRTEQGDSAMYLCASSLGGLNTDTQYFGPGTRLTVL.

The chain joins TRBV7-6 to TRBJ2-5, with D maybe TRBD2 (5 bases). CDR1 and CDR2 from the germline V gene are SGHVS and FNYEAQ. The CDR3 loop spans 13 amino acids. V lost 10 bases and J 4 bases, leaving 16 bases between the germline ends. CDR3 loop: CATSRWERETQYF. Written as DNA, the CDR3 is TGTGCCACCTCCCGGTGGGAGCGAGAGACCCAGTACTTC.

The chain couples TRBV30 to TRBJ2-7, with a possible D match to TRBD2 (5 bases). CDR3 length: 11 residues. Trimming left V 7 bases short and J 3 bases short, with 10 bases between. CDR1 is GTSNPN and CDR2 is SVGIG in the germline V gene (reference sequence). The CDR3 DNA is TGTGCCTCCTTTCGGGGCTACGAGCAGTACTTC. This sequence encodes CASFRGYEQYF.

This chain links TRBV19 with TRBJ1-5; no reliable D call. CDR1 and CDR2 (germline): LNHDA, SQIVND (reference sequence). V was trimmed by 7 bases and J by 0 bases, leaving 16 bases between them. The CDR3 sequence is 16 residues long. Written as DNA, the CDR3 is TGTGCCAGTACCCTGCTCGGGAGGACTAGCAATCAGCCCCAGCATTTT. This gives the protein CASTLLGRTSNQPQHF. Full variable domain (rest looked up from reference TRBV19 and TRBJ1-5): DGGITQSPKYLFRKEGQNVTLSCEQNLNHDAMYWYRQDPGQGLRLIYYSQIVNDFQKGDIAEGYSVSREKKESFPLTVTSAQKNPTAFYLCASTLLGRTSNQPQHFGDGTRLSIL.

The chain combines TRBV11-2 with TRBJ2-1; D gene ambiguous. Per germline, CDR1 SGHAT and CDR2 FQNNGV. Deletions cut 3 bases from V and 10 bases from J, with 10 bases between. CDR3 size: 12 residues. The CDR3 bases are TGTGCCAGCAGCTTTAGTATCACCGAGCAGTTCTTC. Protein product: CASSFSITEQFF.

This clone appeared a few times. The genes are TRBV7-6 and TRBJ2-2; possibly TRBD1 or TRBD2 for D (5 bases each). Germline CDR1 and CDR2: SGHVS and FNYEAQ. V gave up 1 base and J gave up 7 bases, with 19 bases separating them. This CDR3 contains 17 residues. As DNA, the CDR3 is TGTGCCAGCAGCTTAGTGTCATACCTCCAGGGAGACGGGGAGCTGTTTTTT. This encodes CASSLVSYLQGDGELFF.

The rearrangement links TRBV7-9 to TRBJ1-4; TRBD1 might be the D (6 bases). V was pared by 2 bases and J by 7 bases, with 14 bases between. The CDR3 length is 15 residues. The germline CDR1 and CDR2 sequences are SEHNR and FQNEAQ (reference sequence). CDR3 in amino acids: CASSLYGGEAEKLFF. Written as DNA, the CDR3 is TGTGCCAGCAGCTTATACGGGGGCGAGGCTGAAAAACTGTTTTTT.

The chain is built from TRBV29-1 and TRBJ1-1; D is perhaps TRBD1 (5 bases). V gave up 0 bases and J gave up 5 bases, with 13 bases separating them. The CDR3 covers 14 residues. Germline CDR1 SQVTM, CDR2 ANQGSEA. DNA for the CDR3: TGCAGCGTTGAAGATCAGGGAATGAGGACTGAAGCTTTCTTT. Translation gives CSVEDQGMRTEAFF.

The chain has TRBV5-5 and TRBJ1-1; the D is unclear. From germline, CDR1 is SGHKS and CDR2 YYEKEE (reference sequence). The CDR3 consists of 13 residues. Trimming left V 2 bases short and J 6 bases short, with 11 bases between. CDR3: CASSFVSRAEAFF. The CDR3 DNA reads TGTGCCAGCAGCTTCGTCTCGAGGGCTGAAGCTTTCTTT.

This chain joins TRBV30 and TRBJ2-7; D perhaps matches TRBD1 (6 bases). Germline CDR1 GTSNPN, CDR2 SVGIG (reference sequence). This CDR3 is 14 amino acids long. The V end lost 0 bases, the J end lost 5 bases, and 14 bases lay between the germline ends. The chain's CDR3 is CAWSVRGVINEQYF. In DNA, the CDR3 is TGTGCCTGGAGTGTCAGGGGAGTTATTAACGAGCAGTACTTC.

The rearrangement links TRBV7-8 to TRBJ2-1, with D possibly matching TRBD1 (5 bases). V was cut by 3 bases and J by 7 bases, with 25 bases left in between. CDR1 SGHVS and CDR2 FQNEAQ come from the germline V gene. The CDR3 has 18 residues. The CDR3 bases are TGTGCCAGCAGCTTTGGAGCTCCCGCTCCTTGGACAAGGAATGAGCAGTTCTTC. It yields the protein CASSFGAPAPWTRNEQFF. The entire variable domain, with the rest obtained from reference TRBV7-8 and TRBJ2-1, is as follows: GAGVSQSPRYKVAKRGQDVALRCDPISGHVSLFWYQQALGQGPEFLTYFQNEAQLDKSGLPSDRFFAERPEGSVSTLKIQRTQQEDSAVYLCASSFGAPAPWTRNEQFFGPGTRLTVL.

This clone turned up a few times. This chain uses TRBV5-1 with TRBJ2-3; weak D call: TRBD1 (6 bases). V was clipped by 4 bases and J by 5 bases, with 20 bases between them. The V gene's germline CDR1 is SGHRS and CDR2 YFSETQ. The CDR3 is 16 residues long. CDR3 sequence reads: CASSLSVDSRGDTQYF. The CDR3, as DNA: TGCGCCAGCAGCCTCTCGGTGGACAGCCGCGGAGATACGCAGTATTTT.

DNA for the CDR3: TGCGCCAGCAGCTGGACAGATTTTTACAATGAGCAGTTCTTC. This encodes CASSWTDFYNEQFF. The chain recombines TRBV5-1 with TRBJ2-1; D possibly corresponds to TRBD1 (6 bases). CDR1 is SGHRS, CDR2 YFSETQ, per germline. This CDR3 has 14 residues. V lost 3 bases, J lost 4 bases, and 11 bases lay in between.

In DNA, the CDR3 is TGTGCCAGCAGTGCGGACAGGCGCTATGGCTACACCTTC. Translated, it gives CASSADRRYGYTF. The chain uses TRBV6-6 and TRBJ1-2; 7 bases line up with TRBD1. V lost 5 bases to trimming and J lost 4 bases; unmatched junction nucleotides: 4. The CDR3 contains 13 residues. Per the germline V gene, CDR1 is MNHNY and CDR2 is SVGAGI (reference sequence).

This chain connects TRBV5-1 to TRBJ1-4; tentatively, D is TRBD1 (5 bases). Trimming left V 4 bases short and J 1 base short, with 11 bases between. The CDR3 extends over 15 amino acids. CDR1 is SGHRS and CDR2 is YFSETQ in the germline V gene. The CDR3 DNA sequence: TGCGCCAGCAGCGCGACCCAGGGAACTAATGAAAAACTGTTTTTT. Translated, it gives CASSATQGTNEKLFF.

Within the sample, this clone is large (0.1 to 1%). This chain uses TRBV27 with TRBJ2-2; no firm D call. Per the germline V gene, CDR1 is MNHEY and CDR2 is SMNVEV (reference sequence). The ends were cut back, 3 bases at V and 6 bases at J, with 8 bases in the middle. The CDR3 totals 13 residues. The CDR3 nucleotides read TGTGCCAGCAGTTTTGTCACACCCGGGGAGCTGTTTTTT. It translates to CASSFVTPGELFF.

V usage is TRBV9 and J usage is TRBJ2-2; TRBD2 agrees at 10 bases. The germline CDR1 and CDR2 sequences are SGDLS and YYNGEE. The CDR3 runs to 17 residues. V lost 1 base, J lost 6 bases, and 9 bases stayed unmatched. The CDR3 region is CASSVRPLAGEAGELFF. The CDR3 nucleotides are TGTGCCAGCAGCGTAAGGCCCCTAGCGGGAGAGGCCGGGGAGCTGTTTTTT.

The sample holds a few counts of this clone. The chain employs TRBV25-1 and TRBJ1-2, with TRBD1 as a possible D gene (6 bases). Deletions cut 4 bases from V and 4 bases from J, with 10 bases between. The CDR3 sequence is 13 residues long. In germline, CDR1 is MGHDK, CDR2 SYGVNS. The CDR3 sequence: CASSAGAFYGYTF. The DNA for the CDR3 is TGTGCCAGCAGTGCAGGGGCTTTCTATGGCTACACCTTC.

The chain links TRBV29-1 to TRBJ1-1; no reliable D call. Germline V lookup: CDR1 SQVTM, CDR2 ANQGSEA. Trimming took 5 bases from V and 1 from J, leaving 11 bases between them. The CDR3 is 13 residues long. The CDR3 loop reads CSVSAQSNTEAFF. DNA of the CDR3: TGCAGCGTTTCGGCACAGTCGAACACTGAAGCTTTCTTT. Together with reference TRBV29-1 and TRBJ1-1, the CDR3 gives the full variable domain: SAVISQKPSRDICQRGTSLTIQCQVDSQVTMMFWYRQQPGQSLTLIATANQGSEATYESGFVIDKFPISRPNLTFSTLTVSNMSPEDSSIYLCSVSAQSNTEAFFGQGTRLTVV.

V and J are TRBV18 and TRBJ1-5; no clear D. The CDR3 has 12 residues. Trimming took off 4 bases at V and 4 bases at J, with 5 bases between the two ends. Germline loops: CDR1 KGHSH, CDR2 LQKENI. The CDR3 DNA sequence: TGTGCCAGCTCACGAGGGAATCAGCCCCAGCATTTT. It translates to CASSRGNQPQHF.

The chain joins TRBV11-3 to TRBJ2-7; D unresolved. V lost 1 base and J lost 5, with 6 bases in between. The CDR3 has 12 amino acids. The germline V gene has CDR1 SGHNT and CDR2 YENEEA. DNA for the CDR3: TGTGCCAGCAGCTTAGCCCGGAACGAGCAGTACTTC. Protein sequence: CASSLARNEQYF.

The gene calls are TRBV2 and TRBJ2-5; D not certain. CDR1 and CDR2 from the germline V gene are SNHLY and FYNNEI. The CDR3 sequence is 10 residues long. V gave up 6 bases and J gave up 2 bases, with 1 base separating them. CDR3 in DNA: TGTGCCAGCAGACAAGAGACCCAGTACTTC. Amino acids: CASRQETQYF. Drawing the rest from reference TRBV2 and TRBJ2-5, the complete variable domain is EPEVTQTPSHQVTQMGQEVILRCVPISNHLYFYWYRQILGQKVEFLVSFYNNEISEKSEIFDDQFSVERPDGSNFTLKIRSTKLEDSAMYFCASRQETQYFGPGTRLLVL.